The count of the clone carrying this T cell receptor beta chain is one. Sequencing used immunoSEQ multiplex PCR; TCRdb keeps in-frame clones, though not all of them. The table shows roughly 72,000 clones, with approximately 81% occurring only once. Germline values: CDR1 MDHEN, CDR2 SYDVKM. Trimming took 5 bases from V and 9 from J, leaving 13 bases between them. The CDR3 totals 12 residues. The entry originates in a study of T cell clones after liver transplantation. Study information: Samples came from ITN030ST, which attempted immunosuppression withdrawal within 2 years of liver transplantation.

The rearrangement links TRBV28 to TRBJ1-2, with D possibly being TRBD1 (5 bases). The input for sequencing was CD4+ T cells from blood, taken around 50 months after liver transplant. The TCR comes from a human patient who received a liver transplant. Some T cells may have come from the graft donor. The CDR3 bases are TGTGCCAGCAGTCGCTTGGGGGGTAGCTACACCTTC. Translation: CASSRLGGSYTF.